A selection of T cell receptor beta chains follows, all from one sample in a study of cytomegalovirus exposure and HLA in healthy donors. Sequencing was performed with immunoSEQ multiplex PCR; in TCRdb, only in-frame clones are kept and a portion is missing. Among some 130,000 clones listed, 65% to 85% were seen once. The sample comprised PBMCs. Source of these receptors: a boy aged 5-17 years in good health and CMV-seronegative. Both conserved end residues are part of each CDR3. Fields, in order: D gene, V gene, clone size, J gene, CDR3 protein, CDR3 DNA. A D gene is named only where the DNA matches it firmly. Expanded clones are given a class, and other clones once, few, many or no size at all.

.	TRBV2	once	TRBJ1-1	CASSSNTEAFF	TGTGCCAGCAGTTCTAACACTGAAGCTTTCTTT
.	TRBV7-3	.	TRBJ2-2	CASSPAGLPSGELFF	TGTGCCAGCAGCCCCGCGGGACTCCCTTCCGGGGAGCTGTTTTTT
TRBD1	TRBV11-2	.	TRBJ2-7	CASSSKTGHSYEQYF	TGTGCCAGCAGCTCCAAGACAGGGCATTCCTACGAGCAGTACTTC
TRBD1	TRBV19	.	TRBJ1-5	CASSEGTGGQPQHF	TGTGCCAGTAGTGAGGGGACAGGGGGTCAGCCCCAGCATTTT
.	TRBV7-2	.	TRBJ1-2	CASSHPRGGANYGYTF	TGTGCCAGCAGCCATCCGAGGGGGGGGGCTAACTATGGCTACACCTTC
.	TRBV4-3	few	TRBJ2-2	CASSQEEGAYTGELFF	TGCGCCAGCAGCCAAGAAGAGGGAGCGTATACCGGGGAGCTGTTTTTT
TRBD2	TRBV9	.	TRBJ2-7	CASSPPGLAYEQYF	TGTGCCAGCAGCCCTCCGGGACTAGCTTACGAGCAGTACTTC
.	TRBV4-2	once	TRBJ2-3	CASSQWTVTSTDTQYF	TGTGCCAGCAGCCAATGGACAGTAACTAGCACAGATACGCAGTATTTT
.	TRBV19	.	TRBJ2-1	CASSATGGSYNEQFF	TGTGCCAGTAGTGCTACTGGCGGTTCCTACAATGAGCAGTTCTTC
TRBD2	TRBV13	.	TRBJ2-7	CASSPRLAGSYEQYF	TGTGCCAGCAGTCCTAGACTAGCTGGTTCCTACGAGCAGTACTTC
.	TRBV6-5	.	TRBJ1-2	CASSLDSSYGYTF	TGTGCCAGCAGTCTGGACAGCAGCTATGGCTACACCTTC
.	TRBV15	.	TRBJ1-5	CATSRDLNSYQPQHF	TGTGCCACCAGCAGAGATCTTAACAGCTATCAGCCCCAGCATTTT
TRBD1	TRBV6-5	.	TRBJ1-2	CASSPGTGLAYGYTF	TGTGCCAGCAGTCCCGGGACAGGGTTAGCCTATGGCTACACCTTC
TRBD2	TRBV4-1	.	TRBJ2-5	CASSQDGAGGETQYF	TGCGCCAGCAGCCAAGATGGGGCGGGAGGGGAGACCCAGTACTTC
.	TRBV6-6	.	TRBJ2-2	CASSHGSDRQTGELFF	TGTGCCAGCAGCCACGGCTCGGACAGACAGACCGGGGAGCTGTTTTTT
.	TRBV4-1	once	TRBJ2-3	CASSQDWRADTQYF	TGCGCCAGCAGCCAAGATTGGAGGGCAGATACGCAGTATTTT
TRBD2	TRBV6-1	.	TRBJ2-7	CASSDGSGTPYEQYF	TGTGCCAGCAGTGATGGGAGCGGGACCCCCTACGAGCAGTACTTC
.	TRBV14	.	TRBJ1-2	CASSQGQGWYGYTF	TGTGCCAGCAGCCAAGGCCAGGGATGGTATGGCTACACCTTC
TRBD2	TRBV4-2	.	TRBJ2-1	CASSHRTSGTDNEQFF	TGTGCCAGCAGCCATCGGACTAGCGGGACAGACAATGAGCAGTTCTTC
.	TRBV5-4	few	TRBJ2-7	CASSLMGLTYEQYF	TGTGCCAGCAGCTTGATGGGCTTAACCTACGAGCAGTACTTC
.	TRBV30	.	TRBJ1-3	CAWSVRGISGNTIYF	TGTGCCTGGAGTGTACGGGGTATCTCTGGAAACACCATATATTTT
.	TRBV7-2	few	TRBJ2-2	CASSLASGNTGELFF	TGTGCCAGCAGCTTAGCTAGCGGGAACACCGGGGAGCTGTTTTTT
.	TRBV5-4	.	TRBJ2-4	CASSLDRIKNIQYF	TGTGCCAGCAGCTTGGACAGGATCAAAAACATTCAGTACTTC
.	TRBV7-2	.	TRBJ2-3	CASSQDTYTDTQYF	TGTGCCAGCAGCCAAGACACGTACACAGATACGCAGTATTTT
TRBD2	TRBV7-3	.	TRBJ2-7	CASSPAGTSVFHEQYF	TGTGCCAGCAGCCCCGCCGGGACTAGCGTTTTTCACGAGCAGTACTTC
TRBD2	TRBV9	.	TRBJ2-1	CASSVGLAKYNEQFF	TGTGCCAGCAGCGTCGGACTAGCGAAGTACAATGAGCAGTTCTTC